The subject of this entry is one T cell receptor beta chain. This record belongs to a study of blood T cell repertoires in COVID-19. As for the study in general: Both acute and convalescent COVID-19 samples were obtained from the United States, Italy and Spain. Sources were T cells, B-cell-depleted T cells, or PBMCs; the material itself was cDNA or gDNA.

CDR1 and CDR2 (germline): GTSNPN, SVGIG (reference sequence). Trimming took 0 bases from V and 4 from J, leaving 7 bases between them. CDR3 size: 14 residues. In the original workflow: Reference gene primer amplification gave estimated nucleated cell counts. Libraries were prepared by immunoSEQ multiplex PCR; TCRdb keeps only in-frame clonotypes and omits some of them. V and J calls and clone size are as listed in that table; D and trimming were resolved from the DNA. Found here are fewer than 50,000 clones, 90% of them singletons; the top ten hold 25%. The chain links TRBV30 to TRBJ2-6; perhaps TRBD1 as D (5 bases). This receptor was taken from a man aged 55-75 years with active or convalescent COVID-19. Sequenced material: peripheral blood. CDR3 amino acids: CAWSVRAGANVLTF. Written as DNA, the CDR3 is TGTGCCTGGAGTGTCAGGGCCGGGGCCAACGTCCTGACTTTC.